Below, one T cell receptor (beta chain) is given with its context. It lacks a known antigen. The sample holds no much larger clone one base away, and base qualities are not on file. This entry comes from a study of regulatory T cells in long-lasting Graves disease (dated by TCRdb to 2020 to 2022). The study in broad terms: Persistent Graves' disease was defined as antithyroid drug treatment for over 5 years with persistently positive TSH receptor autoantibodies. Persistent Graves' disease patients were compared with newly diagnosed Graves' disease patients by peripheral blood TCR sequencing and RNA sequencing. The study took place in China and was registered as a clinical trial. A total of around 35 samples underwent TCR sequencing, from roughly 13 patients with persistent Graves' disease and 20 or so patients with newly diagnosed Graves' disease. On average, persistent Graves' disease patients in the clinical cohort had been on antithyroid drugs for about 10.3 years. General conclusions and limits of the study: More public clonotypes were shared among persistent patients (around 2,600) than among newly diagnosed patients (over 900). Peripheral blood alone was examined, since thyroid tissue, which constituted the primary lesion, could not be accessed. The authors acknowledged the small sample size as a limitation that may reduce accuracy. Sequencing and analysis were restricted to the TCR beta chain. Persistent Graves' disease patients showed lower TCR Shannon entropy and fewer highly expanded clones than newly diagnosed patients, suggesting clonal expansion.

The method behind the library was multiplex PCR. Reads for this sample came from an Illumina HiSeq 4000. TCR beta libraries were built with iRepertoire HTBI primers and Arm-PCR amplification of CDR3 regions. Before sequencing, the PCR products underwent gel purification. For the original study's pipeline: Gene usage analysis of CDR3 amino acid clonotypes used the approximately 62 TRBV and 14 to 15 TRBJ segments found across samples. Filtered high-quality paired reads were merged into contigs using COPE and FqMerger. BLAST was used to align contigs to IMGT TRBV, TRBD and TRBJ reference genes, with CDR3 defined following IMGT. Clonotypes above 0.1% frequency were classified as highly expanded clones. Shannon entropy was used to measure repertoire diversity, and the Gini coefficient was used to measure V-J evenness. Public clonotypes were defined as clonotypes shared by more than one individual. The public reads were reanalyzed by TCRdb: fastp trimming at Q25, MiXCR alignment, in-frame beta chains only. A single entry per CDR3 protein holds the most common genes and DNA from its merged rows. TCRdb's processing, not the study's, gives the V and J calls here. Counted in this sample were some 440,000 distinct CDR3 sequences; around 21% of them appeared once. The biggest ten clones account for about 8.3% of the sample.

In light of the paper, this sample's time point label describes: persistent/refractory GD, antithyroid drugs over 5 years with positive TRAb. For both TCR sequencing and RNA sequencing, RNA was extracted from PBMCs in TRIzol. The diagnosis of Graves' disease was made according to American Thyroid Association guidelines. Patients were recruited from an endocrinology department in Xi'an, China. From each patient, about 9.7 milliliters of peripheral blood was collected into an EDTA anticoagulant tube. Ficoll Paque Plus density gradient separation was used to isolate PBMCs, and no further T cell sorting was done. An Agilent 2100 Bioanalyzer and agarose gel were used to check RNA quality, while a NanoDrop 2000 measured RNA concentration. The material sequenced was peripheral blood mononuclear cells (PBMCs), taken when the disease was refractory, from a patient treated with antithyroid drugs. This clonotype was obtained from a female donor with Graves disease.

The CDR3 protein is CASSQGTRELFF. The DNA reads TGTGCCAGCAGCCAAGGGACCAGGGAGCTGTTTTTT. The rearranged segments are TRBV3-1 and TRBJ2-2; the D segment cannot be called with confidence. The CDR3 goes from the cysteine to the phenylalanine over 12 residues. Just the 36-base CDR3 DNA is kept, in frame starting at base 1. CDR1 and CDR2 are drawn from the germline V gene (reference sequence): LGHDT, YNNKEL. Trimming costs V 1 base and J 9 bases, and their ends lie 6 bases apart.